The 25 T cell receptor beta chains in this list originate from one sample, sequenced in a study of T cell responses to AZD1222 COVID-19 vaccine (dated by TCRdb to 2020 to 2023). Library method: the immunoSEQ multiplex PCR assay. In its TCRdb copy, this immuneACCESS table keeps in-frame sequences only and misses some clones. Where compared with another copy, unresolved V genes explain less than half of these, and the others have no known cause. The sample table holds 80,000 to 85,000 clones, of which around 90% were seen once. In total, the top ten clones hold around 8% of the sample. According to the study, the label for this sample's time point signals: about 28 days (+/-7) after the second vaccine dose. The material sequenced was peripheral blood, taken 28 days after the second AZD1222 dose. These receptors were collected from an adult who received the AZD1222 COVID-19 vaccine.

The chain is built from TRBV28 and TRBJ1-5, with 7 bases lining up with TRBD1. The CDR3 has 14 amino acids. Unmatched junction bases numbered 8, after V lost 3 bases and J lost 9 bases. CDR1 is MDHEN and CDR2 is SYDVKM in the germline V gene. CDR3 nucleotides: TGTGCCAGCAGTTTCATACAGGGGTTTCGGCCCCAGCATTTT. Its protein product is CASSFIQGFRPQHF.

This clone occurred once. V is TRBV27 and J is TRBJ2-2; D possibly corresponds to TRBD2 (5 bases). In germline, CDR1 is MNHEY, CDR2 SMNVEV (reference sequence). This CDR3 contains 12 residues. V lost 8 bases to trimming and J lost 4 bases, with 8 bases between them. In DNA, the CDR3 is TGTGCCAGCCGGGGTGGCACCGGGGAGCTGTTTTTT. Translation gives CASRGGTGELFF.

The chain has TRBV19 and TRBJ2-5; TRBD2 agrees at 8 bases. V lost 5 bases to trimming and J lost 6 bases; unmatched junction nucleotides: 8. Germline assignment: CDR1 LNHDA and CDR2 SQIVND (reference sequence). CDR3 length: 14 residues. Here the CDR3 DNA reads TGTGCCAGTAGTGAGGGTCCGGGGGGGAAGACCCAGTACTTC. This translates into CASSEGPGGKTQYF.

The chain links TRBV7-2 to TRBJ2-7; 9 bases are shared with TRBD2. The V gene end was trimmed by 4 bases and the J gene end by 4 bases; junction bases not matched to a gene: 14. CDR1 is SGHTA, CDR2 FQGNSA, per germline. The CDR3 covers 17 residues. The CDR3 DNA reads as TGTGCCAGCAGCTCAAGTTTCCGGACTAGCGCCCCTTACGAGCAGTACTTC. Translated, it gives CASSSSFRTSAPYEQYF. The full variable domain, completed using reference TRBV7-2 and TRBJ2-7, is GAGVSQSPSNKVTEKGKDVELRCDPISGHTALYWYRQSLGQGLEFLIYFQGNSAPDKSGLPSDRFSAERTGGSVSTLTIQRTQQEDSAVYLCASSSSFRTSAPYEQYFGPGTRLTVT.

The CDR3 here is CASQGAYEQYF. The CDR3 bases are TGTGCCAGCCAGGGGGCCTACGAGCAGTACTTC. V gene TRBV28 combines with J gene TRBJ2-7; TRBD1 matches 7 bases. Germline loops: CDR1 MDHEN, CDR2 SYDVKM. There are 11 residues in the CDR3. Unmatched junction bases numbered 0, after V lost 8 bases and J lost 2 bases. The variable domain in full, completed from reference TRBV28 and TRBJ2-7, reads DVKVTQSSRYLVKRTGEKVFLECVQDMDHENMFWYRQDPGLGLRLIYFSYDVKMKEKGDIPEGYSVSREKKERFSLILESASTNQTSMYLCASQGAYEQYFGPGTRLTVT.

The V gene is TRBV7-9, the J gene TRBJ1-1; D ambiguous. The CDR3 spans 14 residues. Germline CDR1 SEHNR, CDR2 FQNEAQ (reference sequence). V was shortened by 2 bases and J by 3 bases, with 10 bases between the two germline ends. The CDR3 region is CASSLSLGDTEAFF. The CDR3 coding sequence is TGTGCCAGCAGCTTATCGTTGGGAGACACTGAAGCTTTCTTT.

This chain uses TRBV28 with TRBJ1-6, with D perhaps matching TRBD1 (5 bases). There are 15 residues in the CDR3. The germline CDR1 and CDR2 sequences are MDHEN and SYDVKM. V was cut by 5 bases and J by 8 bases, with 16 bases left in between. As DNA, the CDR3 is TGTGCCAGCAGTCCTCAGGGTGTAGGGGATTCACCCCTCCACTTT. Residues: CASSPQGVGDSPLHF.

The rearrangement links TRBV28 to TRBJ2-2; D remains ambiguous. This CDR3 is 14 amino acids long. Germline-derived CDR1 and CDR2 are MDHEN and SYDVKM. V shed 6 bases and J shed 9 bases, with 17 bases lying between them. CDR3 nucleotides: TGTGCCAGCAGCCCCGCAATGACTGGGAGGGAGCTGTTTTTT. The encoded protein is CASSPAMTGRELFF.

This clone was detected only a few times. The J gene is TRBJ2-3, the V gene TRBV11-2; 11 bases are shared with TRBD2. J was trimmed by 5 bases and V by 8 bases; bases with no gene match: 6. In germline, CDR1 is SGHAT, CDR2 FQNNGV. This CDR3 has 14 amino acids. CDR3 amino acids: CASRPGLAGDTQYF. Here the CDR3 DNA reads TGTGCCAGCCGACCCGGACTAGCGGGAGATACGCAGTATTTT.

The rearrangement links TRBV4-3 to TRBJ1-2, with 8 bases that match TRBD1. J gave up 4 bases and V 0 bases, and 4 bases lay outside the gene matches. CDR1 LGHNA and CDR2 YSLEER come from the germline V gene. This CDR3 is 15 amino acids long. The CDR3 here is CASSQDGTGIYGYTF. Here the CDR3 DNA reads TGCGCCAGCAGCCAAGATGGGACAGGAATCTATGGCTACACCTTC.

The CDR3 protein is CASSARDRGRREKLFF. In DNA form, the CDR3 reads TGTGCCAGCAGTGCCCGGGACAGGGGGCGCCGGGAAAAACTGTTTTTT. The chain links TRBV6-1 to TRBJ1-4, with 12 positions matching TRBD1. This CDR3 region has 16 residues. Unmatched junction bases numbered 8, after V lost 4 bases and J lost 8 bases. The V gene's germline CDR1 is MNHNS and CDR2 SASEGT.

This clone has a single count. The CDR3 DNA follows: TGTGCCAGCACCCACGACCTAACCTCATATGGCTACACCTTC. Amino acid sequence: CASTHDLTSYGYTF. This chain connects TRBV6-5 to TRBJ1-2; D unresolved. Germline CDR1 reads MNHEY; CDR2 reads SVGAGI. There are 14 residues in the CDR3. The V end was cut by 7 bases, the J end by 5 bases, with 17 bases between.

This chain connects TRBV6-5 to TRBJ1-5; 7 nucleotides agree with TRBD1. The germline V gene has CDR1 MNHEY and CDR2 SVGAGI. The CDR3 contains 14 residues. The junction had 8 bases not matched to a gene; V was cut back by 6 bases and J by 6 bases. CDR3 loop: CASRTGTAGQPQHF. The CDR3 coding sequence is TGTGCCAGCAGGACCGGGACAGCGGGTCAGCCCCAGCATTTT.

The chain joins TRBV19 to TRBJ1-3; D is perhaps TRBD1 (5 bases). The CDR3 spans 14 residues. Trimming shortened V by 4 bases and J by 0 bases, and 7 bases separated the two germline ends. CDR1 and CDR2 (germline): LNHDA, SQIVND (reference sequence). CDR3 in amino acids: CASSTQGSGNTIYF. The DNA for the CDR3 is TGTGCCAGTAGTACCCAGGGCTCTGGAAACACCATATATTTT.

This clone was seen only once. The chain recombines TRBV4-1 with TRBJ1-6, with D unresolved. The CDR3 consists of 17 residues. V was clipped by 3 bases and J by 2 bases, with 14 bases between them. CDR1 MGHRA and CDR2 YSYEKL come from the germline V gene. Written as DNA, the CDR3 is TGCGCCAGCAGCCATGGTTTCGAGGTGGCCTATAATTCACCCCTCCACTTT. Its protein is CASSHGFEVAYNSPLHF.

The chain couples TRBV27 to TRBJ2-7, with 9 positions matching TRBD1. Trimming took 3 bases from V and 5 from J; bases not matched to a gene: 5. From germline, CDR1 is MNHEY and CDR2 SMNVEV (reference sequence). The length of the CDR3 is 14 residues. CDR3 protein: CASSFGQGSHEQYF. CDR3 DNA: TGTGCCAGCAGTTTCGGACAGGGGTCCCACGAGCAGTACTTC.

The rearrangement links TRBV6-5 to TRBJ1-1; TRBD1 aligns across 8 bases. Germline-derived CDR1 and CDR2 are MNHEY and SVGAGI. V dropped 6 bases and J dropped 5; count of bases not matched to a gene: 5. This CDR3 spans 13 amino acids. The CDR3 coding sequence is TGTGCCAGCAGCCTGGACAGGGATACTGAAGCTTTCTTT. Encoded protein: CASSLDRDTEAFF.

The chain is built from TRBV21-1 and TRBJ2-1; the table's D call, TRBD2, has no DNA check behind it. TRBV21-1 is a listed pseudogene. There are 13 residues in the CDR3. This chain's CDR3 is CASSVRLAGEQFF. The CDR3 nucleotides read TGTGCCAGCAGCGTCAGACTAGCGGGTGAGCAGTTCTTC.

The chain links TRBV6-5 to TRBJ2-5, with TRBD2 matching over 12 bases. CDR1 is MNHEY, CDR2 SVGAGI, per germline. V lost 10 bases and J lost 2; bases outside the gene matches: 5. This CDR3 contains 14 residues. CDR3 in DNA: TGTGCCACCCGGACTAGCGGGAATCAAGAGACCCAGTACTTC. Protein sequence: CATRTSGNQETQYF.

The chain recombines TRBV5-4 with TRBJ2-7; 12 positions match TRBD2. After removal of 4 bases from V and 2 bases from J, the junction contained 4 bases not matched to a gene. There are 15 residues in the CDR3. CDR1 and CDR2 from the germline V gene are SGHNT and YYREEE (reference sequence). The CDR3 loop is CASSPRTSGTYEQYF. The CDR3 DNA follows: TGTGCCAGCAGCCCCCGGACTAGCGGGACCTACGAGCAGTACTTC.

This clone was seen a single time. The chain carries TRBV7-9 and TRBJ2-3; D possibly corresponds to TRBD1 (6 bases). The germline gives CDR1 SEHNR, CDR2 FQNEAQ (reference sequence). The CDR3 consists of 15 residues. Trimming removed 0 bases from V and 4 bases from J, with 11 bases in between. The CDR3 is CASSLAQGGADTQYF. In DNA, the CDR3 is TGTGCCAGCAGCTTAGCACAGGGTGGGGCAGATACGCAGTATTTT.

The genes are TRBV30 and TRBJ2-7, with TRBD2 matching 10 bases. CDR3 length: 16 residues. Germline CDR1 reads GTSNPN; CDR2 reads SVGIG (reference sequence). The V segment lost 3 bases and the J segment 6 bases; nucleotides outside the gene matches: 14. CDR3 nucleotides: TGTGCCTGGAGGGGTCTAGCGGGAGATGTAGGGGGCGAGCAGTACTTC. Encoded protein: CAWRGLAGDVGGEQYF.

The chain is built from TRBV7-2 and TRBJ2-2; possible D gene TRBD2, 5 bases. V was pared by 1 base and J by 6 bases, with 15 bases between. The CDR3 consists of 16 residues. The germline V gene encodes CDR1 SGHTA and CDR2 FQGNSA. Here the CDR3 reads CASSLVASPVAGELFF. CDR3 sequence (DNA): TGTGCCAGCAGCTTAGTGGCTAGCCCCGTAGCCGGGGAGCTGTTTTTT.

The chain joins TRBV3-1 (or the pseudogene TRBV3-2) to TRBJ2-5; 7 positions match TRBD1. The CDR3 contains 19 residues. Germline V gene data show CDR1 as LGHDT and CDR2 as YNNKEL (reference sequence). V dropped 2 bases and J dropped 0; count of bases not matched to a gene: 15. CDR3 sequence: CASSQLGDSPNSYQETQYF. The CDR3 DNA reads TGTGCCAGCAGCCAACTCGGGGACAGCCCTAATTCGTACCAAGAGACCCAGTACTTC.

V usage is TRBV7-6 and J usage is TRBJ2-7, with 15 bases fitting TRBD2. Germline CDR1 reads SGHVS; CDR2 reads FNYEAQ. Germline trimming cut 4 bases from V and 3 bases from J; bases unmatched to any gene: 19. This CDR3 contains 21 residues. The CDR3 sequence: CASSSYPPIGLAGGPDYEQYF. In DNA, the CDR3 is TGTGCCAGCAGCTCATACCCCCCCATAGGACTAGCGGGAGGGCCGGACTACGAGCAGTACTTC.